This T cell receptor beta chain was retrieved from a study of T cell responses to AZD1222 COVID-19 vaccine. Assay used: immunoSEQ multiplex PCR; TCRdb lists only in-frame clones, some missing. The sample holds 70,000 to 95,000 clones, around 93% seen once. With regard to this clone: The antigen remains undetermined.

Study-wide points: Of the AZD1222 recipients, only 5 or 6 were seropositive at baseline. Donors were mostly white British, more females; clonal diversity possibly underestimated. Regions 160-218 and 743-854 held dominance among vaccine-associated CD4 TCRs, which spanned spike.

The specimen was peripheral blood, collected 28 days after the second AZD1222 dose. The origin of this receptor is an adult who received the AZD1222 COVID-19 vaccine.

For the CDR3, the DNA is TGCGCCAGCACAAGGGCCCACTATGGCTACACCTTC. Encoded protein: CASTRAHYGYTF. This rearrangement joins TRBV10-1 to TRBJ1-2, with no clear D. Germline CDR1 is WNHNN and CDR2 is SYGVQD (reference sequence). The V end lost 7 bases, the J end lost 3 bases, and 9 bases lay between the germline ends. CDR3 length: 12 residues.